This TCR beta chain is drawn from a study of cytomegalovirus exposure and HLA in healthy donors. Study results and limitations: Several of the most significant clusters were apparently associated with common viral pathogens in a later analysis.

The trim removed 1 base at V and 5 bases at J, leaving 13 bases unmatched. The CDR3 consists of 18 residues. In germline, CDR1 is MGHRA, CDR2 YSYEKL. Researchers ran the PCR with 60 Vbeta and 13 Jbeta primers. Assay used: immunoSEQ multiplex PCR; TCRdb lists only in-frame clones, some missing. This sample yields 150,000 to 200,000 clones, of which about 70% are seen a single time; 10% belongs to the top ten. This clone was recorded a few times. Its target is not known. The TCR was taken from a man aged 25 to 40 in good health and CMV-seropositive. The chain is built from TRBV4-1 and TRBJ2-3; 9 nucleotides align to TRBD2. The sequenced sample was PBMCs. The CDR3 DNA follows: TGCGCCAGCAGCCAAGGTATTAGCGGGAGAACGCATCGAGATACGCAGTATTTT. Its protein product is CASSQGISGRTHRDTQYF.